This T cell receptor (beta chain) was profiled in a study of T cell repertoires in cytomegalovirus infection. For the study at large: Carrying CMV and the relevant HLA type showed in public TCR beta signatures. Whole-study findings and limits: Dominant in the ex vivo response were TCR beta clonotypes restricted by HLA-C and specific for CMV. Pooled public TCR beta family frequency picked out CMV carriers with the relevant HLA.

The ends were cut back, 4 bases at V and 1 base at J, with 10 bases in the middle. CDR1 is GTSNPN and CDR2 is SVGIG in the germline V gene (reference sequence). The CDR3 loop spans 13 amino acids. Remarks on this clonotype: Antigen: not known.

MiXCR, run by TCRdb on the reads, gives a single entry per CDR3 protein. The sample lists a few hundred thousand distinct CDR3 sequences, more than 25% occurring once. This receptor was taken from a human donor in good health (CMV status not recorded). Some clones in this sample may be carry-over from other donors' samples. The sample consisted of PBMCs. The chain combines TRBV30 with TRBJ1-1, with D possibly being TRBD1 (5 bases). CDR3 protein: CAWIGTENTEAFF. CDR3 nucleotides: TGTGCCTGGATTGGGACCGAGAACACTGAAGCTTTCTTT.